Listed below are T cell receptor beta chains from one sample, sequenced in a study of radiation and T cells in renal cell carcinoma. The method was immunoSEQ multiplex PCR; TCRdb's version includes in-frame clones alone and lacks a portion of them. This table has some 80,000 clones, 80% to 90% appearing once. The sequencing here drew on blood, taken from a patient whose treatment included radiotherapy and nephrectomy. Receptor source: a woman in her 50s with renal cell carcinoma. Each CDR3 is given with its conserved first and last residue. A D gene is named only where the DNA matches it firmly. The size entry is marked missing in some rows and otherwise reads once, few, many or a size class.

CDR3 length: 14
D gene: -
clone size: -
V gene: TRBV21-1
J gene: TRBJ2-5
CDR3 protein: CASSKVDSQETQYF
CDR3 DNA: TGTGCCAGCAGCAAAGTGGACAGCCAAGAGACCCAGTACTTC

CDR3 length: 15
D gene: -
clone size: -
V gene: TRBV5-5
J gene: TRBJ1-1
CDR3 protein: CASSSYLTDLTEAFF
CDR3 DNA: TGTGCCAGCAGCTCCTACTTGACAGATTTGACTGAAGCTTTCTTT

CDR3 length: 15
D gene: -
clone size: -
V gene: TRBV6-1
J gene: TRBJ1-5
CDR3 protein: CASSEAGTLNQPQHF
CDR3 DNA: TGTGCCAGCAGTGAAGCCGGGACCCTCAATCAGCCCCAGCATTTT

CDR3 length: 14
D gene: -
clone size: -
V gene: TRBV18
J gene: TRBJ2-7
CDR3 protein: CASSPPAESYEQYF
CDR3 DNA: TGTGCCAGCTCCCCCCCGGCGGAATCCTACGAGCAGTACTTC

CDR3 length: 14
D gene: TRBD1
clone size: once
V gene: TRBV7-2
J gene: TRBJ2-7
CDR3 protein: CASSPRDRDYEQYF
CDR3 DNA: TGTGCCAGCAGCCCCCGGGACAGGGACTACGAGCAGTACTTC

CDR3 length: 15
D gene: -
clone size: -
V gene: TRBV30
J gene: TRBJ1-6
CDR3 protein: CAWSAPGIYNSPLHF
CDR3 DNA: TGTGCCTGGAGTGCACCCGGGATCTATAATTCACCCCTCCACTTT

CDR3 length: 14
D gene: -
clone size: -
V gene: TRBV7-2
J gene: TRBJ2-1
CDR3 protein: CASSLERGSDEQFF
CDR3 DNA: TGTGCCAGCAGCTTAGAGAGGGGATCTGATGAGCAGTTCTTC

CDR3 length: 15
D gene: -
clone size: -
V gene: TRBV11-2
J gene: TRBJ2-3
CDR3 protein: CASSLGLADADTQYF
CDR3 DNA: TGTGCCAGCAGCTTAGGGTTGGCTGACGCGGATACGCAGTATTTT

CDR3 length: 13
D gene: -
clone size: few
V gene: TRBV28
J gene: TRBJ1-1
CDR3 protein: CASSRDYNTEAFF
CDR3 DNA: TGTGCCAGCAGTAGGGACTATAACACTGAAGCTTTCTTT

CDR3 length: 16
D gene: -
clone size: -
V gene: TRBV4-1
J gene: TRBJ2-7
CDR3 protein: CASSPYPRTPYYEQYF
CDR3 DNA: TGCGCCAGCAGCCCTTATCCGAGGACACCTTATTACGAGCAGTACTTC

CDR3 length: 17
D gene: -
clone size: -
V gene: TRBV7-6
J gene: TRBJ2-1
CDR3 protein: CASSLRSPVMLYNEQFF
CDR3 DNA: TGTGCCAGCAGCTTAAGATCGCCGGTCATGCTCTACAATGAGCAGTTCTTC

CDR3 length: 14
D gene: TRBD1
clone size: -
V gene: TRBV28
J gene: TRBJ1-5
CDR3 protein: CASTPPGGDQPQHF
CDR3 DNA: TGTGCCAGCACTCCTCCAGGGGGCGATCAGCCCCAGCATTTT

CDR3 length: 13
D gene: -
clone size: once
V gene: TRBV7-2
J gene: TRBJ2-7
CDR3 protein: CASSIGQTYEQYF
CDR3 DNA: TGTGCCAGCAGCATAGGACAGACCTACGAGCAGTACTTC

CDR3 length: 20
D gene: TRBD2
clone size: once
V gene: TRBV4-3
J gene: TRBJ2-1
CDR3 protein: CASSQVKVGGAGLAYDEQFF
CDR3 DNA: TGCGCCAGCAGCCAAGTAAAGGTAGGAGGTGCAGGACTAGCGTACGATGAGCAGTTCTTC

CDR3 length: 17
D gene: TRBD2
clone size: once
V gene: TRBV5-1
J gene: TRBJ2-3
CDR3 protein: CASSLDLAGGPTDTQYF
CDR3 DNA: TGCGCCAGCAGCTTGGACCTAGCGGGGGGGCCTACAGATACGCAGTATTTT

CDR3 length: 16
D gene: -
clone size: -
V gene: TRBV5-1
J gene: TRBJ2-2
CDR3 protein: CASSDIWDGYTGELFF
CDR3 DNA: TGCGCCAGCAGCGATATATGGGACGGGTACACCGGGGAGCTGTTTTTT

CDR3 length: 16
D gene: TRBD2
clone size: -
V gene: TRBV4-2
J gene: TRBJ2-7
CDR3 protein: CASSQGTSGSSYEQYF
CDR3 DNA: TGTGCCAGCAGCCAGGGGACTAGCGGGAGTTCCTACGAGCAGTACTTC

CDR3 length: 15
D gene: -
clone size: -
V gene: TRBV13
J gene: TRBJ1-2
CDR3 protein: CASSPDGGEYYGYTF
CDR3 DNA: TGTGCCAGCAGCCCTGATGGAGGGGAGTACTATGGCTACACCTTC

CDR3 length: 15
D gene: -
clone size: -
V gene: TRBV5-1
J gene: TRBJ1-5
CDR3 protein: CASSEGVSGNQPQHF
CDR3 DNA: TGCGCCAGCAGCGAAGGGGTTTCGGGAAATCAGCCCCAGCATTTT

CDR3 length: 13
D gene: -
clone size: -
V gene: TRBV28
J gene: TRBJ1-2
CDR3 protein: CASSPQGHYGYTF
CDR3 DNA: TGTGCCAGCAGTCCACAGGGACACTATGGCTACACCTTC

CDR3 length: 15
D gene: TRBD1
clone size: -
V gene: TRBV9
J gene: TRBJ2-1
CDR3 protein: CASSPRQGMGNEQFF
CDR3 DNA: TGTGCCAGCAGCCCCCGACAGGGAATGGGGAATGAGCAGTTCTTC

CDR3 length: 12
D gene: -
clone size: -
V gene: TRBV15
J gene: TRBJ1-5
CDR3 protein: CATSSGYQPQHF
CDR3 DNA: TGTGCCACCAGCAGCGGGTATCAGCCCCAGCATTTT

CDR3 length: 15
D gene: -
clone size: -
V gene: TRBV9
J gene: TRBJ1-1
CDR3 protein: CASSVEAHLGTEAFF
CDR3 DNA: TGTGCCAGCAGCGTAGAGGCCCACTTGGGCACTGAAGCTTTCTTT

CDR3 length: 15
D gene: -
clone size: -
V gene: TRBV29-1
J gene: TRBJ1-5
CDR3 protein: CSVGGDGISNQPQHF
CDR3 DNA: TGCAGCGTTGGCGGGGACGGTATAAGCAATCAGCCCCAGCATTTT

CDR3 length: 13
D gene: TRBD1
clone size: -
V gene: TRBV27
J gene: TRBJ2-2
CDR3 protein: CASTNRGLRELFF
CDR3 DNA: TGTGCCAGCACGAACAGGGGGCTTCGGGAGCTGTTTTTT

CDR3 length: 13
D gene: -
clone size: -
V gene: TRBV10-1
J gene: TRBJ2-1
CDR3 protein: CATRDGAMDEQFF
CDR3 DNA: TGCGCCACCAGGGACGGCGCAATGGATGAGCAGTTCTTC

CDR3 length: 15
D gene: TRBD1
clone size: -
V gene: TRBV5-4
J gene: TRBJ2-7
CDR3 protein: CASSRRMTGGNEQYF
CDR3 DNA: TGTGCCAGCAGCCGTAGGATGACAGGGGGCAACGAGCAGTACTTC

CDR3 length: 13
D gene: -
clone size: -
V gene: TRBV30
J gene: TRBJ1-1
CDR3 protein: CAWSVPGRTEAFF
CDR3 DNA: TGTGCCTGGAGCGTACCTGGGCGAACTGAAGCTTTCTTT

CDR3 length: 16
D gene: -
clone size: -
V gene: TRBV7-6
J gene: TRBJ1-5
CDR3 protein: CASSLGGAPNNQPQHF
CDR3 DNA: TGTGCCAGCAGCTTAGGTGGGGCACCAAACAATCAGCCCCAGCATTTT

CDR3 length: 12
D gene: -
clone size: -
V gene: TRBV7-9
J gene: TRBJ2-3
CDR3 protein: CASSPGQNTQYF
CDR3 DNA: TGTGCCAGCAGCCCGGGTCAGAATACGCAGTATTTT

CDR3 length: 15
D gene: -
clone size: -
V gene: TRBV9
J gene: TRBJ2-5
CDR3 protein: CASGLGSGSQETQYF
CDR3 DNA: TGTGCCAGCGGGCTGGGAAGCGGTTCACAAGAGACCCAGTACTTC

CDR3 length: 15
D gene: -
clone size: -
V gene: TRBV9
J gene: TRBJ1-1
CDR3 protein: CASSVTPAVNTEAFF
CDR3 DNA: TGTGCCAGCAGCGTAACACCTGCCGTGAACACTGAAGCTTTCTTT

CDR3 length: 16
D gene: TRBD2
clone size: -
V gene: TRBV4-2
J gene: TRBJ2-4
CDR3 protein: CASSQDLLAGVNIQYF
CDR3 DNA: TGTGCCAGCAGCCAAGATCTACTAGCGGGAGTTAACATTCAGTACTTC

CDR3 length: 13
D gene: -
clone size: -
V gene: TRBV5-1
J gene: TRBJ1-3
CDR3 protein: CASSPGTADTIYF
CDR3 DNA: TGCGCCAGCAGCCCAGGGACGGCGGACACCATATATTTT

CDR3 length: 14
D gene: TRBD1
clone size: -
V gene: TRBV5-1
J gene: TRBJ1-4
CDR3 protein: CASSAGQGGEKLFF
CDR3 DNA: TGCGCCAGCAGCGCGGGACAGGGTGGTGAAAAACTGTTTTTT

CDR3 length: 14
D gene: TRBD1
clone size: -
V gene: TRBV29-1
J gene: TRBJ1-4
CDR3 protein: CSVEDRTGLEKLFF
CDR3 DNA: TGCAGCGTTGAAGATCGGACAGGGCTTGAAAAACTGTTTTTT

CDR3 length: 16
D gene: -
clone size: -
V gene: TRBV9
J gene: TRBJ1-3
CDR3 protein: CASSVAGTSSGNTIYF
CDR3 DNA: TGTGCCAGCAGCGTCGCCGGGACGTCCAGTGGAAACACCATATATTTT

CDR3 length: 14
D gene: TRBD1
clone size: once
V gene: TRBV27
J gene: TRBJ1-4
CDR3 protein: CASSAGRGGEKLFF
CDR3 DNA: TGTGCCAGCAGTGCCGGCAGGGGGGGTGAAAAACTGTTTTTT

CDR3 length: 14
D gene: -
clone size: -
V gene: TRBV6-5
J gene: TRBJ1-5
CDR3 protein: CASTSRLPNQPQHF
CDR3 DNA: TGTGCCAGCACCTCCAGATTGCCCAATCAGCCCCAGCATTTT

CDR3 length: 13
D gene: TRBD1
clone size: -
V gene: TRBV9
J gene: TRBJ1-2
CDR3 protein: CASSARDREGYTF
CDR3 DNA: TGTGCCAGCAGCGCCCGAGACAGGGAAGGCTACACCTTC

CDR3 length: 17
D gene: TRBD1
clone size: once
V gene: TRBV10-3
J gene: TRBJ2-1
CDR3 protein: CAISLAPPGQGTNEQFF
CDR3 DNA: TGTGCCATCAGTCTTGCCCCCCCGGGACAGGGAACGAATGAGCAGTTCTTC

CDR3 length: 14
D gene: -
clone size: -
V gene: TRBV5-4
J gene: TRBJ2-7
CDR3 protein: CASSRRGIEYEQYF
CDR3 DNA: TGTGCCAGCAGCCGACGGGGGATTGAATACGAGCAGTACTTC

CDR3 length: 14
D gene: -
clone size: -
V gene: TRBV5-1
J gene: TRBJ2-3
CDR3 protein: CASSLWAKIDTQYF
CDR3 DNA: TGCGCCAGCAGCTTATGGGCCAAGATAGATACGCAGTATTTT

CDR3 length: 14
D gene: -
clone size: -
V gene: TRBV10-1
J gene: TRBJ2-5
CDR3 protein: CASSPGTAEETQYF
CDR3 DNA: TGCGCCAGCAGCCCCGGGACCGCAGAAGAGACCCAGTACTTC

CDR3 length: 16
D gene: TRBD1
clone size: -
V gene: TRBV5-4
J gene: TRBJ2-7
CDR3 protein: CASSPSENRGRGEQYF
CDR3 DNA: TGTGCCAGCAGCCCCTCTGAGAACAGGGGGCGAGGCGAGCAGTACTTC

CDR3 length: 14
D gene: TRBD1
clone size: -
V gene: TRBV5-1
J gene: TRBJ2-7
CDR3 protein: CASSLGGQGYEQYF
CDR3 DNA: TGCGCCAGCAGCTTGGGGGGACAGGGATACGAGCAGTACTTC

CDR3 length: 19
D gene: TRBD2
clone size: -
V gene: TRBV4-1
J gene: TRBJ2-1
CDR3 protein: CASSQDSELAGRYDNEQFF
CDR3 DNA: TGCGCCAGCAGCCAGGACTCCGAGCTAGCGGGGAGGTACGACAATGAGCAGTTCTTC

CDR3 length: 11
D gene: -
clone size: -
V gene: TRBV10-2
J gene: TRBJ2-7
CDR3 protein: CASSRIYEQYF
CDR3 DNA: TGCGCCAGCAGCCGCATCTACGAGCAGTACTTC